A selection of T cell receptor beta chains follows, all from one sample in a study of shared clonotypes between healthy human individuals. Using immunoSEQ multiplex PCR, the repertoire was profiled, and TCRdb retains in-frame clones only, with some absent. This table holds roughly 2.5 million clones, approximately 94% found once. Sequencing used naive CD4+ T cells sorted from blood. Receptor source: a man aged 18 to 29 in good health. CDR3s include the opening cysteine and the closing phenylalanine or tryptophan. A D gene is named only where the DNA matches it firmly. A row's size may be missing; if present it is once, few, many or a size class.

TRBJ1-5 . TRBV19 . TGTGCCAGTAGTATGTCGGGGGCGGCGGTGGCCCAGCATTTT CASSMSGAAVAQHF
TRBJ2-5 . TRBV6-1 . TGTGCCAGCAGTGAAGCGCTAACAGCTCAAGAGACCCAGTACTTC CASSEALTAQETQYF
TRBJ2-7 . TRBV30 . TGTGCCTGGAGCCTAGCCTACTCCTACGAGCAGTACTTC CAWSLAYSYEQYF
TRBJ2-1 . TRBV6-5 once TGTGCCAGCAGTAAAGGGGACCCTTCCTACAATGAGCAGTTCTTC CASSKGDPSYNEQFF
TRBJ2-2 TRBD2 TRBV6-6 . TGTGCCAGCAGTATCCTAGCGGGGGGGCCCGGGGAGCTGTTTTTT CASSILAGGPGELFF
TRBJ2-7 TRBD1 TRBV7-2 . TGTGCCAGCAGCCACGACAGGGGTAACTACGAGCAGTACTTC CASSHDRGNYEQYF
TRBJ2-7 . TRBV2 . TGTGCCAGCAGCGCCGGGACGGGTCTGGGGTACGAGCAGTACTTC CASSAGTGLGYEQYF
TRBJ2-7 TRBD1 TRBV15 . TGTGCCACCAGCAGATCGGACAGGGGGAGAAACGAGCAGTACTTC CATSRSDRGRNEQYF
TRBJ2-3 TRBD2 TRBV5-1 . TGCGCCAGCAGCGGTGGACTAGCGGGATTCACAGATACGCAGTATTTT CASSGGLAGFTDTQYF
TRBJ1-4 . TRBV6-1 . TGTGCCAGCAGTGATGTAGTCGGGGGGGGTTTAGATGAAAAACTGTTTTTT CASSDVVGGGLDEKLFF
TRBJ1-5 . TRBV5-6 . TGTGCCAGCAGCTTGAGTCGGGACGGATACTGGCCCCAGCATTTT CASSLSRDGYWPQHF